This record looks at one TCR beta chain sequence and its context. This CDR3 has 14 amino acids. Germline CDR1 and CDR2: MNHNS and SASEGT. V gave up 3 bases and J gave up 5 bases, with 13 bases separating them. This record belongs to a study of blood T cell repertoires in COVID-19. Study background: The United States, Italy and Spain supplied acute and convalescent COVID-19 samples.

Repertoires were generated with immunoSEQ multiplex PCR, while TCRdb's copy carries only in-frame clones and drops some. The data contain approximately 250,000 clones, 86% of them singletons. Seattle-derived patients entered the study during active infection and were followed longitudinally. The sample was peripheral blood. This sequence joins TRBV6-1 and TRBJ1-2, with D perhaps TRBD1 (6 bases). The receptor's source is a woman older than 75 with COVID-19, enrolled during active disease. CDR3 in amino acids: CASSDVLRGYGYTF. For the CDR3, the DNA is TGTGCCAGCAGTGACGTCCTAAGGGGGTATGGCTACACCTTC.